These T cell receptor beta chains were read from a single sample in a study of cytomegalovirus exposure and HLA in healthy donors. Method: immunoSEQ multiplex PCR; TCRdb's copy keeps in-frame clones and lacks some. The sample yields about 230,000 clones, about 89% seen once. The sequencing input was PBMCs. The origin of the receptors is a woman younger than 30 in good health and CMV-seronegative. CDR3s include the opening cysteine and the closing phenylalanine or tryptophan. Each record gives: V gene, D gene, clone size, J gene, CDR3 DNA, CDR3 protein. The D gene is left open where the match is weak. The listing skips clone size in some rows; elsewhere it reads once, few, many or a size class.

TRBV5-1	TRBD1	-	TRBJ2-2	TGCGCCAGCAGCTCAGGACAGGGGGCGTACGGGGAGCTGTTTTTT	CASSSGQGAYGELFF
TRBV9	-	-	TRBJ1-1	TGTGCCAGCAGCGTAAACATTGACACTGAAGCTTTCTTT	CASSVNIDTEAFF
TRBV5-1	-	-	TRBJ2-3	TGCGCCAGCAGCTTGTATAGGTCTAGCGAAAACTTAGATACGCAGTATTTT	CASSLYRSSENLDTQYF
TRBV7-2	TRBD1	-	TRBJ2-7	TGTGCCAGCAGCTCGGGACAGACTTACGAGCAGTACTTC	CASSSGQTYEQYF
TRBV4-1	TRBD2	-	TRBJ2-5	TGCGCCAGCAGCCAGGTCAATAGCGGGGGACAAGAGACCCAGTACTTC	CASSQVNSGGQETQYF
TRBV9	-	-	TRBJ1-2	TGTGCCAGCAGCGCCGAGGGGGAACCCGATCTTAACTATGGCTACACCTTC	CASSAEGEPDLNYGYTF
TRBV7-2	TRBD2	-	TRBJ2-3	TGTGCCAGCAGCTTAACTAGCGGTGCCCTTAATACGCAGTATTTT	CASSLTSGALNTQYF
TRBV5-4	-	-	TRBJ1-1	TGTGCCAGCAGCTCTCCCGGGGGGGGAAACACTGAAGCTTTCTTT	CASSSPGGGNTEAFF
TRBV30	-	-	TRBJ2-1	TGTGCCTGGCGGAGGGCCGGGGCGAATGAGCAGTTCTTC	CAWRRAGANEQFF
TRBV6-5	TRBD1	-	TRBJ2-7	TGTGCCAGCAGGGGGACAGCCCCGGTTCGCGAGCAGTACTTC	CASRGTAPVREQYF
TRBV19	TRBD1	-	TRBJ1-3	TGTGCCAGTAGAGAGGGTAGGGGGCCTGGAAACACCATATATTTT	CASREGRGPGNTIYF
TRBV7-5	-	-	TRBJ2-1	TGTGTCACTATAATAGCGGGAGGACCTCAGTTCTTC	CVTIIAGGPQFF
TRBV2	TRBD1	-	TRBJ1-1	TGTGCCAGCAGGCAGGGGGCATGGGGGAACACTGAAGCTTTCTTT	CASRQGAWGNTEAFF
TRBV2	-	-	TRBJ2-7	TGTGCCAGCAACTTCCCCGTCCTCCTGGTCCACGAGCAGTACTTC	CASNFPVLLVHEQYF
TRBV5-1	TRBD2	-	TRBJ2-1	TGCGCCAGCAGCAGGATTAGCGGGACTGGCTACAATGAGCAGTTCTTC	CASSRISGTGYNEQFF
TRBV9	TRBD2	-	TRBJ2-1	TGTGCCAGCAGCGGTCCGGGACTAGCGGATAGTTACAATGAGCAGTTCTTC	CASSGPGLADSYNEQFF
TRBV4-3	-	few	TRBJ1-1	TGCGCCAGCAGCCACAAGCGGAACACTGAAGCTTTCTTT	CASSHKRNTEAFF
TRBV5-6	-	-	TRBJ1-1	TGTGCCAGCAGCTTTGGGAGGAGCAACACTGAAGCTTTCTTT	CASSFGRSNTEAFF
TRBV19	TRBD1	-	TRBJ1-5	TGTGCCAGTAGTATATCCGGGACAGGGGATCAGCCCCAGCATTTT	CASSISGTGDQPQHF
TRBV2	TRBD1	once	TRBJ1-2	TGTGCCAACATCCGGGACAGGGAGTTAGCTAACTATGGCTACACCTTC	CANIRDRELANYGYTF
TRBV5-6	TRBD2	-	TRBJ2-3	TGTGCCAGCAGGGTCACTAGCGGGGGGCCCTCCACAGATACGCAGTATTTT	CASRVTSGGPSTDTQYF
TRBV6-6	-	-	TRBJ2-7	TGTGCCAGCATCCCAGATGGGACTGCCTACGAGCAGTACTTC	CASIPDGTAYEQYF
TRBV5-1	-	-	TRBJ1-5	TGCGCCAGCAGCTTGCTAGGCGGGGGCGATCAGCCCCAGCATTTT	CASSLLGGGDQPQHF
TRBV18	TRBD1	-	TRBJ2-7	TGTGCCAGCTCACCCATTTCAGGGGGCGGGTACGAGCAGTACTTC	CASSPISGGGYEQYF
TRBV11-2	TRBD1	-	TRBJ2-1	TGTGCCAGCAGCTTTACAGGGGTAGATGAGCAGTTCTTC	CASSFTGVDEQFF
TRBV27	TRBD2	-	TRBJ2-1	TGTGCCAGCAGGGCGGGGGGGCCCAACAATGAGCAGTTCTTC	CASRAGGPNNEQFF
TRBV5-1	TRBD1	-	TRBJ1-4	TGCGCCAGCAGCACCCTCGGGACAGGGAGATCAAGTTTTCGTGAAAAACTGTTTTTT	CASSTLGTGRSSFREKLFF
TRBV11-3	-	-	TRBJ1-1	TGTGCCAGCAGCAGGGGGGGAGATGAAGCTTTCTTT	CASSRGGDEAFF
TRBV29-1	TRBD2	-	TRBJ2-3	TGCAGCGTTGAAAAGGGGAGGGGCTCTAGCACAGATACGCAGTATTTT	CSVEKGRGSSTDTQYF
TRBV5-6	TRBD2	-	TRBJ2-3	TGTGCCAGCAGCTTAAATAGCGGGAGAATTGCAGATACGCAGTATTTT	CASSLNSGRIADTQYF
TRBV2	-	-	TRBJ1-2	TGTGCCAGCAGTGAGAGGAGCATATCTTATGGCTACACCTTC	CASSERSISYGYTF
TRBV9	-	-	TRBJ1-3	TGTGCCAGCAGCGTGGGGGACTCCTTCTCTGGAAACACCATATATTTT	CASSVGDSFSGNTIYF
TRBV15	TRBD1	-	TRBJ2-7	TGTGCCACCAGCAGAGGGACAGGTACAGATTGGGACGCCTACGAGCAGTACTTC	CATSRGTGTDWDAYEQYF
TRBV30	-	-	TRBJ1-1	TGTGCCTGGAGAAGTTTAGATCGCCCTGAAGCTTTCTTT	CAWRSLDRPEAFF
TRBV5-6	TRBD1	-	TRBJ2-2	TGTGCCAGCAGCATACAGACAGGGATCGGCACCGGGGAGCTGTTTTTT	CASSIQTGIGTGELFF
TRBV7-9	-	-	TRBJ2-1	TGTGCCAGCAGCTTATTGGACAGCTACAATGAGCAGTTCTTC	CASSLLDSYNEQFF
TRBV28	-	-	TRBJ2-4	TGTGCCTCTACCCGTCCAGGGTCAGCCAAAAACATTCAGTACTTC	CASTRPGSAKNIQYF
TRBV10-1	-	few	TRBJ2-6	TGCGCCAGCAGTGAGTCCGGGGCTGGGGCCAACGTCCTGACTTTC	CASSESGAGANVLTF
TRBV5-1	TRBD1	-	TRBJ2-2	TGCGCCAGCAGCCCGGGGACAGGGGAGGCCGGGGAGCTGTTTTTT	CASSPGTGEAGELFF
TRBV6-1	TRBD1	-	TRBJ2-5	TGTGCCAGCAGTGAAGCGTGGAAACAGGGGGCAGAGACCCAGTACTTC	CASSEAWKQGAETQYF
TRBV9	-	-	TRBJ2-5	TGTGCCAGCAGCGTAGATCAGGGGCGGTGGGAGCAGTACTTC	CASSVDQGRWEQYF
TRBV5-4	-	-	TRBJ2-7	TGTGCCAGCAGCTTGGGGCCAGGGCGACCCTACGAGCAGTACTTC	CASSLGPGRPYEQYF
TRBV20-1	-	-	TRBJ2-1	TGCAGTGCTAGACAGTACAATGAGCAGTTCTTC	CSARQYNEQFF
TRBV5-1	-	-	TRBJ2-5	TGCGCCAGCAGCTTGGAGGGACACCTCCAAGAGACCCAGTACTTC	CASSLEGHLQETQYF
TRBV6-6	-	-	TRBJ2-7	TGTGCCAGCAGTTACTCGGGAGCCCCCTACGAGCAGTACTTC	CASSYSGAPYEQYF
TRBV29-1	TRBD1	-	TRBJ2-1	TGCAGCGTCGTCGGGACAGGGGAAAGTAGCTCCTACAATGAGCAGTTCTTC	CSVVGTGESSSYNEQFF
TRBV10-3	TRBD2	-	TRBJ2-2	TGTGCCATCAGTGACTTTTCTAGCGGGGGGAACACCGGGGAGCTGTTTTTT	CAISDFSSGGNTGELFF
TRBV5-4	-	few	TRBJ2-7	TGTGCCAGCAGCTTGACAGGTGCCTACGAGCAGTACTTC	CASSLTGAYEQYF
TRBV29-1	TRBD2	-	TRBJ2-7	TGCAGCGTTGTGGCACTAGCGGGGGACTCCTACGAGCAGTACTTC	CSVVALAGDSYEQYF
TRBV19	-	-	TRBJ2-3	TGTGCCAGTAGTCCTAGCCCTGGGAGAACAGATACGCAGTATTTT	CASSPSPGRTDTQYF
TRBV11-3	-	-	TRBJ2-5	TGTGCCAGCAGCTGGGGGGGGGCTCGCGAGACCCAGTACTTC	CASSWGGARETQYF
TRBV11-2	TRBD1	-	TRBJ1-5	TGTGCCAGCAGCTTAGGACAGGGGCCCGACAATCAGCCCCAGCATTTT	CASSLGQGPDNQPQHF
TRBV5-6	-	few	TRBJ2-7	TGTGCCAGCAGCGGGGCCCGCCGCTACGAGCAGTACTTC	CASSGARRYEQYF
TRBV27	TRBD2	-	TRBJ2-7	TGTGCCAGCAGTTTATCGATAGCGGGAGGGGGCGTGTACGAGCAGTACTTC	CASSLSIAGGGVYEQYF
TRBV21-1	-	-	TRBJ1-3	TGTGCCAGCAGCAAAGCGCTTTTAAGGACTTATGGAAACACCATATATTTT	CASSKALLRTYGNTIYF